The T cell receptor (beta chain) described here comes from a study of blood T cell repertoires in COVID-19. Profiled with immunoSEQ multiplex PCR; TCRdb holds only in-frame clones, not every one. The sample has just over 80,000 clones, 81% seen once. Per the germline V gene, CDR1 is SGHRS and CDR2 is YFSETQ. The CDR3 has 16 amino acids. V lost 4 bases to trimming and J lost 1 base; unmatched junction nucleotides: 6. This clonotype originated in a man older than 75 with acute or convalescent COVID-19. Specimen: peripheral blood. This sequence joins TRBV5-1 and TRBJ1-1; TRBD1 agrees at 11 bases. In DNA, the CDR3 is TGCGCCAGCAGCCGGTGGACAGGGGGCAAGAACACTGAAGCTTTCTTT. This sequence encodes CASSRWTGGKNTEAFF.